These T cell receptor beta chains were read from a single sample in a study of blood T cells in healthy people across ages. TCRdb called the 5' RACE reads again in MiXCR, with one record for every CDR3 protein. Seen here are 550,000 to 650,000 distinct CDR3 sequences, about 27% observed once, and the top ten hold about 3.3%. This sample also appeared in a second study, on T cells of mothers and their children.

The sample was blood. These receptor sequences come from a boy aged 2 to 10 in good health. The CDR3 runs from the conserved cysteine through the conserved F or W. Fields, in order: V gene, D gene, clone size, J gene, CDR3 protein, CDR3 DNA. A D gene is named only where the DNA matches it firmly. Some rows mark clone size as missing; the rest say once, few, many or name a class of expanded clone.

TRBV10-2,.,.,TRBJ2-4,CASSPSFKVAKNIQYF,TGCGCCAGCAGCCCTTCCTTCAAGGTAGCCAAAAACATTCAGTACTTC
TRBV5-1,.,.,TRBJ2-2,CASSPLDWNTGELFF,TGCGCCAGCAGCCCGTTGGATTGGAACACCGGGGAGCTGTTTTTT
TRBV5-1,TRBD2,.,TRBJ2-1,CASSLRPGTSGEVQFF,TGCGCCAGCAGCTTGCGGCCCGGGACTAGCGGGGAGGTACAGTTCTTC
TRBV10-3,.,.,TRBJ1-2,CAISEPGHLNYGYTF,TGTGCCATCAGTGAGCCGGGACACCTTAACTATGGCTACACCTTC
TRBV5-1,.,few,TRBJ2-7,CASSDPGSYGQYF,TGCGCCAGCAGTGATCCAGGGTCGTACGGGCAGTACTTC
TRBV5-5,TRBD2,few,TRBJ2-5,CASSLSAAGGLEETQYF,TGTGCCAGCAGCTTGAGCGCAGCGGGGGGGCTGGAAGAGACCCAGTACTTC
TRBV12-5,.,.,TRBJ2-1,CASGLNHGTRLNEQFF,TGTGCTAGTGGTCTTAACCACGGGACTCGTCTTAATGAGCAGTTCTTC
TRBV10-3,.,.,TRBJ2-3,CAISELRGTDTQYF,TGTGCCATCAGTGAGTTAAGGGGGACAGATACGCAGTATTTT
TRBV7-9,.,.,TRBJ2-5,CASSLSAGVETQYF,TGTGCCAGCAGCCTCTCGGCAGGGGTCGAGACCCAGTACTTC
TRBV5-1,TRBD1,.,TRBJ2-5,CASRGQGSSETQYF,TGCGCCAGCAGAGGACAGGGTTCGTCAGAGACCCAGTACTTC
TRBV3-1,TRBD2,.,TRBJ2-5,CASSQVFGREAKETQYF,TGTGCCAGCAGCCAAGTTTTTGGGCGGGAGGCAAAAGAGACCCAGTACTTC
TRBV7-2,.,.,TRBJ2-7,CASSSRGDEQYF,TGTGCCAGCAGCTCGAGGGGGGACGAGCAGTACTTC
TRBV18,.,.,TRBJ1-1,CASSPTASNTEAFF,TGTGCCAGCTCACCTACGGCCTCCAACACTGAAGCTTTCTTT
TRBV3-1,.,.,TRBJ2-5,CASSQILEETQYF,TGTGCCAGCAGCCAAATTCTGGAAGAGACCCAGTACTTC
TRBV7-9,TRBD1,.,TRBJ1-1,CASMEGAGSTEAFF,TGTGCCAGCATGGAGGGGGCTGGTAGTACTGAAGCTTTCTTT
TRBV6-5,.,few,TRBJ1-2,CASSYHIRVFDRYGYTF,TGTGCCAGCAGTTACCACATCAGGGTATTTGACCGCTATGGCTACACCTTC
TRBV20-1,TRBD2,many,TRBJ2-5,CSASLGGDGETQYF,TGCAGTGCAAGCCTCGGGGGGGACGGGGAGACCCAGTACTTC
TRBV12-5,TRBD1,few,TRBJ1-1,CASDKTTGVNTEAFF,TGTGCTAGTGATAAAACCACAGGGGTGAACACTGAAGCTTTCTTT
TRBV2,.,many,TRBJ2-5,CASSNRRKETQYF,TGTGCCAGCAGTAACAGGAGGAAGGAGACCCAGTACTTC
TRBV11-2,.,few,TRBJ1-1,CASSLAWTSTSEAFF,TGTGCCAGCAGCTTAGCTTGGACATCCACATCTGAAGCTTTCTTT
TRBV29-1,TRBD1,few,TRBJ1-1,CSVDKRDSSSFLF,TGCAGCGTTGATAAACGGGACAGTTCAAGCTTTCTCTTT
TRBV7-9,TRBD1,.,TRBJ1-1,CASSLATGGDTEAFF,TGTGCCAGCAGCTTAGCTACAGGGGGAGACACTGAAGCTTTCTTT
TRBV24-1,.,few,TRBJ2-3,CATSEGAYPSTDTQYF,TGTGCCACCAGTGAGGGCGCCTATCCTAGCACAGATACGCAGTATTTT
TRBV5-1,TRBD2,.,TRBJ2-7,CASSWTSGRVGEQYF,TGCGCCAGCAGCTGGACTAGCGGGAGAGTTGGCGAGCAGTACTTC
TRBV6-5,TRBD2,.,TRBJ2-2,CASSYSGGVTGELFF,TGTGCCAGCAGTTACAGCGGGGGGGTGACCGGGGAGCTGTTTTTT
TRBV10-3,TRBD1,.,TRBJ1-5,CAISESGRGNNQPQHF,TGTGCCATCAGTGAGTCAGGCAGGGGGAACAATCAGCCCCAGCATTTT
TRBV7-9,TRBD1,few,TRBJ1-2,CASSGTGGARGYTF,TGTGCCAGCAGCGGCACAGGGGGCGCGAGAGGCTACACCTTC
TRBV13,TRBD1,.,TRBJ2-7,CASSRGHIYEQYF,TGTGCCAGCAGCAGGGGGCACATCTACGAGCAGTACTTC
TRBV20-1,.,.,TRBJ2-1,CSARESGFSRDEQFF,TGCAGTGCTAGAGAATCCGGATTCTCAAGGGATGAGCAGTTCTTC
TRBV7-8,TRBD2,.,TRBJ2-7,CAGSLVVSGRLLQPYEQYF,TGTGCCGGCAGCTTAGTAGTTAGCGGGAGGCTCCTCCAACCCTACGAGCAGTACTTC
TRBV12-3/TRBV12-4,TRBD2,once,TRBJ2-5,CASYPGLGEETRYF,TGTGCCAGTTATCCGGGACTAGGAGAAGAGACCCGGTACTTC
TRBV7-6,TRBD1,.,TRBJ2-3,CASSSSGTGGTDTQYF,TGTGCCAGCAGCTCCTCCGGGACAGGGGGTACAGATACGCAGTATTTT
TRBV11-2,TRBD2,.,TRBJ2-1,CASSPSQLAGAPNEQFF,TGTGCCAGCAGCCCTTCTCAACTAGCGGGAGCGCCCAATGAGCAGTTCTTC
TRBV7-2,TRBD2,.,TRBJ2-3,CASSYGLAGFTDTQYF,TGTGCCAGCAGCTATGGACTAGCGGGGTTCACAGATACGCAGTATTTT
TRBV6-1,TRBD2,once,TRBJ2-7,CASSEGSGRALEQYF,TGTGCCAGCAGTGAAGGAAGTGGGAGGGCCCTCGAGCAGTACTTC
TRBV4-3,.,.,TRBJ2-2,CASSQATDYWNTGELFF,TGCGCCAGCAGCCAAGCTACGGACTATTGGAACACCGGGGAGCTGTTTTTT
TRBV7-9,.,.,TRBJ2-5,CASSFPRGRNRDEETQYF,TGTGCCAGCAGCTTCCCCAGGGGCCGCAACCGGGACGAAGAGACCCAGTACTTC
TRBV3-1,.,many,TRBJ2-7,CASSQDMREQYF,TGTGCCAGCAGCCAAGATATGAGAGAGCAGTACTTC
TRBV7-9,.,.,TRBJ1-2,CASSFKDIYGYTF,TGTGCCAGCAGCTTTAAGGATATCTATGGCTACACCTTC
TRBV29-1,.,.,TRBJ2-7,CSVVTWGSSYEQYF,TGCAGCGTCGTTACGTGGGGGAGCTCCTACGAGCAGTACTTC
TRBV5-1,TRBD1,.,TRBJ1-2,CASSLGSGTDGYTF,TGCGCCAGCAGCTTGGGATCTGGGACAGATGGCTACACCTTC
TRBV4-3,TRBD2,.,TRBJ2-7,CASSQDPVAGASEQYF,TGCGCCAGCAGCCAAGATCCGGTAGCGGGAGCCTCCGAGCAGTACTTC
TRBV29-1,.,.,TRBJ2-1,CSVEFISNEQFF,TGCAGCGTTGAATTCATATCCAATGAGCAGTTCTTC
TRBV7-3,.,.,TRBJ2-6,CASSLGGNGANVLTF,TGTGCCAGCAGCTTAGGGGGAAATGGAGCCAACGTCCTGACTTTC
TRBV13,TRBD1,once,TRBJ2-1,CASSFPTGGNEQFF,TGTGCCAGCAGCTTCCCAACAGGGGGCAATGAGCAGTTCTTC
TRBV9,.,.,TRBJ1-2,CASSVALGINYGYTF,TGTGCCAGCAGCGTAGCTCTGGGGATTAACTATGGCTACACCTTC